This is a list of T cell receptor beta chains from one sample in a study of T-cell reconstitution after alpha-beta-depleted transplantation in children. TCRdb called the PCR reads again in MiXCR, with one record for every CDR3 protein. In the table there are hundreds of thousands of distinct CDR3 sequences, 10% to 13% of which are singletons. The sequences come from PBMCs, collected before TCRalphabeta/CD19-depleted stem cell transplant. These receptor sequences come from a child aged 2-9 years with inherited bone marrow failure, due to receive a stem cell transplant. Each CDR3 is given with its conserved first and last residue. The D gene is left open where the match is weak. Rows may omit the clone size; those that give it use once, few, many or a size class.

abundance: many; v_gene: TRBV5-1; j_gene: TRBJ2-2; d_gene: NA; CDR3aa: CASSFSNLGGELFF; CDR3nt: TGCGCCAGCAGCTTCTCGAACCTCGGCGGGGAGCTGTTTTTT
abundance: many; v_gene: TRBV12-3/TRBV12-4; j_gene: TRBJ1-5; d_gene: NA; CDR3aa: CASSSSGSYDQPQHF; CDR3nt: TGTGCCAGCAGTTCCTCCGGGAGCTATGATCAGCCCCAGCATTTT
abundance: many; v_gene: TRBV27; j_gene: TRBJ2-3; d_gene: TRBD2; CDR3aa: CASSLGLSTDTQYF; CDR3nt: TGTGCCAGCAGCTTGGGACTATCCACAGATACGCAGTATTTT
abundance: many; v_gene: TRBV20-1; j_gene: TRBJ1-4; d_gene: NA; CDR3aa: CSANRGEKLFF; CDR3nt: TGCAGTGCTAACCGGGGGGAAAAACTGTTTTTT
abundance: few; v_gene: TRBV30; j_gene: TRBJ2-7; d_gene: NA; CDR3aa: CAWSTVRSYEQYF; CDR3nt: TGTGCCTGGAGTACAGTCCGATCCTACGAGCAGTACTTC
abundance: few; v_gene: TRBV5-6; j_gene: TRBJ2-1; d_gene: TRBD2; CDR3aa: CASSLWAGGPSYNEQFF; CDR3nt: TGTGCCAGCAGCTTGTGGGCGGGAGGACCCTCCTACAATGAGCAGTTCTTC
abundance: many; v_gene: TRBV2; j_gene: TRBJ2-1; d_gene: TRBD2; CDR3aa: CASSERGLAGQNEQFF; CDR3nt: TGTGCCAGCAGTGAAAGGGGACTAGCGGGACAAAATGAGCAGTTCTTC
abundance: many; v_gene: TRBV20-1; j_gene: TRBJ2-1; d_gene: NA; CDR3aa: CSARAHLAYNEQFF; CDR3nt: TGCAGTGCTAGAGCCCATTTAGCCTACAATGAGCAGTTCTTC
abundance: many; v_gene: TRBV12-3/TRBV12-4; j_gene: TRBJ1-5; d_gene: TRBD1; CDR3aa: CASSFYGTDLNQPQHF; CDR3nt: TGTGCCAGCAGTTTCTATGGGACAGACCTCAATCAGCCCCAGCATTTT
abundance: many; v_gene: TRBV10-3; j_gene: TRBJ2-3; d_gene: TRBD2; CDR3aa: CASTPSGLDTQYF; CDR3nt: TGTGCCTCGACCCCTAGCGGGTTAGATACGCAGTATTTT
abundance: many; v_gene: TRBV6-5; j_gene: TRBJ2-7; d_gene: TRBD1; CDR3aa: CASSYMGQGHEQYF; CDR3nt: TGTGCCAGCAGTTACATGGGACAGGGCCACGAGCAGTACTTC
abundance: few; v_gene: TRBV7-2; j_gene: TRBJ2-1; d_gene: NA; CDR3aa: CASSLTAYNEQFF; CDR3nt: TGTGCCAGCAGCTTAACTGCCTACAATGAGCAGTTCTTC
abundance: many; v_gene: TRBV29-1; j_gene: TRBJ2-7; d_gene: TRBD1; CDR3aa: CSVPPYGTVSYEQYF; CDR3nt: TGCAGCGTTCCCCCCTACGGGACAGTCTCCTACGAGCAGTACTTC
abundance: few; v_gene: TRBV11-1; j_gene: TRBJ2-2; d_gene: TRBD2; CDR3aa: CASSSSSGTSGATGELFF; CDR3nt: TGTGCCAGCAGCTCCTCCTCCGGGACTAGCGGGGCCACCGGGGAGCTGTTTTTT
abundance: many; v_gene: TRBV20-1; j_gene: TRBJ2-7; d_gene: TRBD1; CDR3aa: CSAWDRGRIEQYF; CDR3nt: TGCAGTGCTTGGGACAGGGGGCGGATAGAGCAGTACTTC
abundance: few; v_gene: TRBV12-3/TRBV12-4; j_gene: TRBJ2-2; d_gene: NA; CDR3aa: CASGPEGQRGGELFF; CDR3nt: TGTGCCAGCGGCCCGGAGGGTCAAAGAGGCGGGGAGCTGTTTTTT
abundance: many; v_gene: TRBV20-1; j_gene: TRBJ2-2; d_gene: NA; CDR3aa: CSASSGGNTGELFF; CDR3nt: TGCAGTGCTAGTTCCGGGGGAAACACCGGGGAGCTGTTTTTT
abundance: NA; v_gene: TRBV20-1; j_gene: TRBJ2-7; d_gene: TRBD1; CDR3aa: CSARDPGTGGHEQYF; CDR3nt: TGCAGTGCTAGAGATCCCGGGACAGGGGGCCACGAGCAGTACTTC
abundance: many; v_gene: TRBV6-2/TRBV6-3; j_gene: TRBJ2-1; d_gene: NA; CDR3aa: CASSYLGGSYNEQFF; CDR3nt: TGTGCCAGCAGTTACTTAGGTGGTTCCTACAATGAGCAGTTCTTC
abundance: few; v_gene: TRBV5-6; j_gene: TRBJ2-5; d_gene: TRBD1; CDR3aa: CASSSPWDRGYQETQYF; CDR3nt: TGTGCCAGCAGCTCGCCTTGGGACAGGGGGTATCAAGAGACCCAGTACTTC
abundance: many; v_gene: TRBV27; j_gene: TRBJ2-3; d_gene: NA; CDR3aa: CASWRGSLDTQYF; CDR3nt: TGTGCCAGCTGGAGAGGGAGTCTAGATACGCAGTATTTT
abundance: few; v_gene: TRBV27; j_gene: TRBJ2-1; d_gene: NA; CDR3aa: CASSSGTTLYNEQFF; CDR3nt: TGTGCCAGCAGTTCCGGGACAACTCTCTACAATGAGCAGTTCTTC
abundance: many; v_gene: TRBV12-3/TRBV12-4; j_gene: TRBJ1-6; d_gene: NA; CDR3aa: CASSPYLGGYESPLHF; CDR3nt: TGTGCCAGCAGCCCCTATCTGGGGGGTTACGAATCACCCCTCCACTTT
abundance: many; v_gene: TRBV3-1; j_gene: TRBJ2-7; d_gene: NA; CDR3aa: CASSPDFEEEVHEQYF; CDR3nt: TGTGCCAGCAGCCCCGATTTTGAGGAGGAGGTTCACGAGCAGTACTTC
abundance: NA; v_gene: TRBV12-3/TRBV12-4; j_gene: TRBJ1-5; d_gene: NA; CDR3aa: CASSPRRANYYQPQHF; CDR3nt: TGTGCCAGCAGTCCCCGCCGGGCAAATTACTATCAGCCCCAGCATTTT
abundance: many; v_gene: TRBV19; j_gene: TRBJ2-1; d_gene: NA; CDR3aa: CASSRQADEQFF; CDR3nt: TGTGCCAGTAGTCGACAGGCGGACGAGCAGTTCTTC
abundance: many; v_gene: TRBV27; j_gene: TRBJ1-1; d_gene: TRBD1; CDR3aa: CASSFRLDRGGLGTEAFF; CDR3nt: TGTGCCAGCAGTTTTAGACTGGACAGGGGTGGGTTAGGGACTGAAGCTTTCTTT
abundance: many; v_gene: TRBV7-9; j_gene: TRBJ1-5; d_gene: NA; CDR3aa: CASSFTDSNQPQHF; CDR3nt: TGTGCCAGCAGCTTCACCGATAGCAATCAGCCCCAGCATTTT